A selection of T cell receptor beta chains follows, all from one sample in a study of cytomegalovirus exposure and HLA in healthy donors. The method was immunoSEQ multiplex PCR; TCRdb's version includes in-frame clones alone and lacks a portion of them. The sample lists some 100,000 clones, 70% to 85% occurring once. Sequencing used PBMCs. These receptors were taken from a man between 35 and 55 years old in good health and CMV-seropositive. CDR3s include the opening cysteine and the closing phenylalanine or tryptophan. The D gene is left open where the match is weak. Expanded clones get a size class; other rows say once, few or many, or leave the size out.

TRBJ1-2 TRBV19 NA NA CASRLEGNGYTF TGTGCCAGTAGACTGGAGGGGAATGGCTACACCTTC
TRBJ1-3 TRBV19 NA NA CASSDSPGNTIYF TGTGCCAGTAGTGACAGTCCTGGAAACACCATATATTTT
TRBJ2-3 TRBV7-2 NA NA CASNLAQATDTQYF TGTGCCAGCAATCTAGCGCAAGCGACAGATACGCAGTATTTT
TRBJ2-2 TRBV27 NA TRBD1 CATRRTGANTGELFF TGTGCCACCAGGAGGACAGGGGCAAACACCGGGGAGCTGTTTTTT
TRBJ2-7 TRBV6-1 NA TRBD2 CASSELAAGGYEQYF TGTGCCAGCAGTGAACTCGCAGCGGGGGGATACGAGCAGTACTTC
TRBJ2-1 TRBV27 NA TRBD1 CASSSTGTDYNEQFF TGTGCCAGCAGTTCCACCGGGACAGATTACAATGAGCAGTTCTTC
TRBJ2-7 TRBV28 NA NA CASRSGGEAYEQYF TGTGCCAGCCGATCCGGAGGGGAGGCCTACGAGCAGTACTTC
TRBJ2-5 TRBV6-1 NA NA CASSEARGARETQYF TGTGCCAGCAGTGAAGCCCGCGGAGCGAGGGAGACCCAGTACTTC
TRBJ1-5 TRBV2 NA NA CASKDSLVDQPQHF TGTGCCAGCAAGGACAGTTTAGTCGATCAGCCCCAGCATTTT
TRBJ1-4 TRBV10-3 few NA CAISPQAHHGEKLFF TGTGCCATCAGCCCACAGGCCCACCACGGGGAAAAACTGTTTTTT
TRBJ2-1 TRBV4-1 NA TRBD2 CASSQVFLAGSEQFF TGCGCCAGCAGCCAAGTGTTCCTAGCGGGGTCTGAGCAGTTCTTC
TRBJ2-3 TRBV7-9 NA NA CSSSLEGGGPDTQYF TGTTCCAGCAGCTTAGAGGGAGGCGGCCCAGATACGCAGTATTTT
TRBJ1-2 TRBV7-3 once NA CASLRSVGEGYTF TGTGCCAGCCTCCGGAGTGTCGGGGAGGGCTACACCTTC
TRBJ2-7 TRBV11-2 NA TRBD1 CASSRGQGRGEQYF TGTGCCAGCAGCCGGGGACAGGGGAGGGGCGAGCAGTACTTC
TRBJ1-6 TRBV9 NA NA CASSTDSLSSPLHF TGTGCCAGCAGCACCGACTCACTGAGTTCACCCCTCCACTTT
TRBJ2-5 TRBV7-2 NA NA CASSLLGSGGETQYF TGTGCCAGCAGCCTGTTGGGTAGCGGCGGAGAGACCCAGTACTTC
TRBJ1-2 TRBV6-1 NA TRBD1 CASLRRGQGVGYTF TGTGCCAGCCTGCGGAGGGGACAGGGGGTCGGCTACACCTTC
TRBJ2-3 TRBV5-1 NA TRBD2 CASSVTSGGADTQYF TGCGCCAGCAGCGTGACTAGCGGGGGGGCAGATACGCAGTATTTT
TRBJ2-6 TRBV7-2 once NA CASSFSGLWSGANVLTF TGTGCCAGCAGCTTCAGTGGTCTGTGGTCTGGGGCCAACGTCCTGACTTTC
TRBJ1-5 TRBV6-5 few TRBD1 CASSYGSGGTQPQHF TGTGCCAGCAGTTACGGGTCAGGGGGCACTCAGCCCCAGCATTTT
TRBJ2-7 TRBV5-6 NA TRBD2 CASSLAKVAGGLWQYF TGTGCCAGCAGCTTGGCCAAGGTAGCGGGGGGCCTGTGGCAGTACTTC
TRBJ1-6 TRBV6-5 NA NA CASSYLSKGLGSPLHF TGTGCCAGCAGTTACCTCTCCAAGGGGTTAGGTTCACCCCTCCACTTT
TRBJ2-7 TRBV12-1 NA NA CASSLGQPTEQYF TGTGCCAGCAGCTTGGGACAGCCTACCGAGCAGTACTTC
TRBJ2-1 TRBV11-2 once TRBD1 CASSRYDRALNEQFF TGTGCCAGCAGCCGGTATGACAGGGCCCTCAATGAGCAGTTCTTC
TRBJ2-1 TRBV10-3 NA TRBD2 CAISESTSGAYNEQFF TGTGCCATCAGTGAGTCGACTAGCGGGGCGTACAATGAGCAGTTCTTC
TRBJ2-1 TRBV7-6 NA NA CASSLHGSEQFF TGTGCCAGCAGCTTACATGGGAGTGAGCAGTTCTTC
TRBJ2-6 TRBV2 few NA CASVESSGANVLTF TGTGCCAGCGTTGAGAGCTCTGGGGCCAACGTCCTGACTTTC
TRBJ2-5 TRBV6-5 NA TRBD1 CASSRDRSPRETQYF TGTGCCAGCAGCCGGGACAGAAGCCCCCGGGAGACCCAGTACTTC
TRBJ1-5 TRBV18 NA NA CASSPGANQPQHF TGTGCCAGCTCACCAGGGGCGAATCAGCCCCAGCATTTT
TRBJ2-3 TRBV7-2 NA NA CASSGGQGLNTDTQYF TGTGCCAGCAGCGGCGGTCAGGGCCTAAACACAGATACGCAGTATTTT
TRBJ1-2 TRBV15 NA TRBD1 CATSRGRTGFGYTF TGTGCCACCAGCAGAGGGAGGACAGGGTTTGGCTACACCTTC
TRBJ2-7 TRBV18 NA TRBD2 CASSPVAGGTEQYF TGTGCCAGCTCACCGGTTGCGGGGGGGACCGAGCAGTACTTC
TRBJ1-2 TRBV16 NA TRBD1 CASSQKDRGLYGYTF TGTGCCAGCAGCCAAAAGGACAGGGGGCTTTATGGCTACACCTTC
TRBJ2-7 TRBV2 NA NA CASSPSYEQYF TGTGCCAGCAGTCCGAGCTACGAGCAGTACTTC
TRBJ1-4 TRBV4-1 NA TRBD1 CASSDRQGRGTTNEKLFF TGCGCCAGCAGCGACCGACAGGGCCGGGGAACAACTAATGAAAAACTGTTTTTT
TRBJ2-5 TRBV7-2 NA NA CASSLVVRGLQETQYF TGTGCCAGCAGCTTAGTGGTCAGGGGACTACAAGAGACCCAGTACTTC
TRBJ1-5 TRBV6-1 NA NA CASRGGAENQPQHF TGTGCCAGTCGCGGGGGGGCAGAAAATCAGCCCCAGCATTTT
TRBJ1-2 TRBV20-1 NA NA CSDNRNYGYTF TGCAGTGACAACAGGAATTATGGCTACACCTTC
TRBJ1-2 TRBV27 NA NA CASSLLAGYGYTF TGTGCCAGCAGTTTATTGGCAGGCTATGGCTACACCTTC
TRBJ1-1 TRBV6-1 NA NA CASSEDGNTEAFF TGTGCCAGCAGCGAAGACGGGAACACTGAAGCTTTCTTT
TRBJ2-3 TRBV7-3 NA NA CASSLKGGGRDTQYF TGTGCCAGCAGCTTAAAGGGCGGGGGCAGGGATACGCAGTATTTT
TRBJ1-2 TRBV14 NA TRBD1 CASSQGTGANRYTF TGTGCCAGCAGCCAAGGGACAGGGGCGAATCGCTACACCTTC
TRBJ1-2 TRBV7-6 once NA CASSPGGVGGYTF TGTGCCAGCAGCCCCGGGGGGGTTGGCGGCTACACCTTC
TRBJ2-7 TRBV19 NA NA CASSSEPTGGYEQYF TGTGCCAGTAGTTCCGAGCCGACGGGTGGTTACGAGCAGTACTTC
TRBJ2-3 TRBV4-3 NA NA CASSQELGRGGRGADTQYF TGCGCCAGCAGCCAAGAGCTGGGACGGGGGGGCAGGGGGGCAGATACGCAGTATTTT
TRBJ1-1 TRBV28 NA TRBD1 CASSLTGALNTEAFF TGTGCCAGCAGTTTAACAGGGGCCCTGAACACTGAAGCTTTCTTT
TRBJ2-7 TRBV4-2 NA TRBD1 CASSIPGQGIGEQYF TGTGCCAGCAGCATCCCGGGACAGGGGATCGGCGAGCAGTACTTC
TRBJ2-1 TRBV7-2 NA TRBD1 CASSLVQDREFF TGTGCCAGCAGCTTAGTACAGGACAGGGAGTTCTTC
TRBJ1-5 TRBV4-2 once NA CASSHVSQPQHF TGTGCCAGCAGCCACGTCAGTCAGCCCCAGCATTTT
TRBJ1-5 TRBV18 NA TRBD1 CASSPGTGKQPQHF TGTGCCAGCTCACCCGGGACAGGGAAACAGCCCCAGCATTTT
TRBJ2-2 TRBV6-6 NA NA CASISRGGSNTGELFF TGTGCCAGCATCTCGCGGGGCGGATCGAACACCGGGGAGCTGTTTTTT
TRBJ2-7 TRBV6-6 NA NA CASRDLGHQYYEQYF TGTGCCAGCAGAGACCTGGGACATCAGTACTACGAGCAGTACTTC
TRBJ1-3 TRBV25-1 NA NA CASSDARGIGNTIYF TGTGCCAGCAGTGACGCTAGGGGTATCGGAAACACCATATATTTT
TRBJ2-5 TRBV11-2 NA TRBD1 CASSYPGTGGQETQYF TGTGCCAGCAGTTACCCCGGGACAGGGGGCCAAGAGACCCAGTACTTC
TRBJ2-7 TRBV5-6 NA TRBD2 CASSLPGGGEVSYEQYF TGTGCCAGCAGCCTCCCGGGCGGGGGGGAGGTTTCCTACGAGCAGTACTTC